The rows below give T cell receptor beta chains drawn from one sample of a study of blood T cell repertoires in COVID-19. Some clones are missing from TCRdb's copy, which holds only in-frame ones; the method was immunoSEQ multiplex PCR. Here the sample spans approximately 35,000 clones, approximately 85% being singletons. What was sequenced was peripheral blood. The source of these receptors is a man aged 55 to 70 with active COVID-19. CDR3s include the opening cysteine and the closing phenylalanine or tryptophan. A D gene is named only where the DNA matches it firmly. Clone size is stated in some rows and not others, as once, few, many or a class when expanded.

>15|TRBJ2-5|TRBD2|NA|TRBV6-5
TGTGCCAGCAGTAGGACTAGCGGGAGGGCGAAGACCCAGTACTTC
CASSRTSGRAKTQYF
>15|TRBJ1-3|NA|NA|TRBV7-9
TGTGCCAGCAGCAGTCTCAGGGGAGCTGGAAACACCATATATTTT
CASSSLRGAGNTIYF
>11|TRBJ1-2|NA|NA|TRBV5-8
TGTGCCAGCAGATCAGGTAGAGGCTACACCTTC
CASRSGRGYTF
>14|TRBJ2-1|NA|NA|TRBV7-3
TGTGCCAGCAGCTCATACTTAAAAGCGGGTGAGCAGTTCTTC
CASSSYLKAGEQFF
>11|TRBJ1-2|NA|large|TRBV29-1
TGCAGCGTCACCGGCGGGGTTGGCTACACCTTC
CSVTGGVGYTF
>15|TRBJ1-5|NA|NA|TRBV9
TGTGCCAGCAGCGTAGACACAGGGTTTAGCCAGCCCCAGCATTTT
CASSVDTGFSQPQHF
>16|TRBJ1-6|NA|NA|TRBV28
TGTGCCAGCAGTTTACCGGGGAAGCAAACCAAATCACCCCTCCACTTT
CASSLPGKQTKSPLHF
>12|TRBJ2-7|NA|NA|TRBV29-1
TGCAGCGTTGACAGCGGACCCTACGAGCAGTACTTC
CSVDSGPYEQYF
>16|TRBJ1-5|TRBD1|NA|TRBV27
TGTGCCAGCAGTCCGGACAGGGGCGCGGGGTATCGGCCCCAGCATTTT
CASSPDRGAGYRPQHF
>15|TRBJ1-5|TRBD1|NA|TRBV28
TGTGCCAGCAGTTTGCGGACAGGGGGGAATCAGCCCCAGCATTTT
CASSLRTGGNQPQHF
>15|TRBJ2-1|NA|NA|TRBV28
TGTGCCAGCAGTTTAATTGGACAGATTTACAATGAGCAGTTCTTC
CASSLIGQIYNEQFF
>12|TRBJ1-2|NA|NA|TRBV28
TGTGCCATTTCCACAGGGAGACTTGGCTACACCTTC
CAISTGRLGYTF
>15|TRBJ1-1|NA|NA|TRBV19
TGTGCCAGTAGTACACGCCCAGGGCTAGGGACTGAAGCTTTCTTT
CASSTRPGLGTEAFF
>15|TRBJ2-1|TRBD2|NA|TRBV18
TGTGCCAGCTCACCGAGGACTAGCGGGAGCAATGAGCAGTTCTTC
CASSPRTSGSNEQFF
>13|TRBJ1-2|NA|NA|TRBV11-2
TGTGCCAGCAGTTGGAGATCGGACTATGGCTACACCTTC
CASSWRSDYGYTF